Below, 17 T cell receptor beta chains from the same sample are listed, as sequenced in a study of read filtering for tumor transcriptome and immune sequencing. The library was built from around 380 ng RNA with molecular barcoded adaptors for alpha/delta and beta/gamma chains. TCRdb recomputed calls from the reads with MiXCR, one row per CDR3 protein. The table lists over 40,000 distinct CDR3 sequences, approximately 12% of them singletons. Sequencing was performed on a population of CD138-negative cells sorted from bone marrow. The receptors derive from a donor at least 40 years old with multiple myeloma.

This clonotype was found many times. V usage is TRBV19 and J usage is TRBJ1-3; 7 bases agree with TRBD1. Germline CDR1 LNHDA, CDR2 SQIVND (reference sequence). V shed 5 bases and J 6 bases; nucleotides not matched to a gene: 4. CDR3 length: 13 residues. CDR3 coding DNA: TGTGCCAGTAGTCTACAGGGGCAAAACACCATATATTTT. Amino acid sequence: CASSLQGQNTIYF.

This clonotype was found many times. J is TRBJ1-5 and V is TRBV6-6; D gene uncertain. Trimming left V 8 bases short and J 0 bases short, with 23 bases between. The length of the CDR3 is 18 residues. Per the germline V gene, CDR1 is MNHNY and CDR2 is SVGAGI (reference sequence). CDR3: CASESWLRPKDSNQPQHF. The CDR3 nucleotides are TGTGCCAGCGAATCCTGGTTAAGACCGAAGGATAGCAATCAGCCCCAGCATTTT.

This clonotype was recorded at least ten times. The chain links TRBV10-3 to TRBJ2-1, with a possible D match to TRBD2 (6 bases). The CDR3 loop spans 15 amino acids. Germline CDR1 is ENHRY and CDR2 is SYGVKD. Trimming removed 0 bases from V and 1 base from J, with 7 bases in between. The CDR3 DNA reads TGTGCCATCAGTGAGTCCGGACTATCCTACAATGAGCAGTTCTTC. It codes for CAISESGLSYNEQFF.

This clonotype has just one count. A far larger clone differs by one base, so this is likely a read error. This chain connects TRBV19 to TRBJ1-4; D not resolved. The end of the DNA fits TRBJ2-3 better, so the J call may be wrong. In germline, CDR1 is LNHDA, CDR2 SQIVND (reference sequence). This CDR3 has 13 residues. CDR3 amino acids: CASSITIQLTQYF. The DNA of the CDR3 is TGTGCCAGTAGTATAACGATCCAGCTGACGCAGTATTTT.

This clonotype was picked up many times. The chain is built from TRBV7-3 and TRBJ2-1, with unresolved D. The CDR3 contains 14 residues. Germline loops: CDR1 SGHTA, CDR2 FQGTGA. V dropped 1 base and J dropped 3 bases, with 7 bases sitting between them. CDR3 DNA: TGTGCCAGCAGCTTAATGCCTGACTACAATGAGCAGTTCTTC. This gives the protein CASSLMPDYNEQFF.

This clonotype has at least ten counts. The gene calls are TRBV7-6 and TRBJ1-4; unclear D gene. V was trimmed by 5 bases and J by 6 bases, leaving 13 bases between them. The germline CDR1 and CDR2 sequences are SGHVS and FNYEAQ. The CDR3 extends over 14 amino acids. The CDR3 reads CASSQDVDDEKLFF. CDR3 nucleotides: TGTGCCAGCAGCCAAGATGTCGATGATGAAAAACTGTTTTTT. The full variable domain, in which reference TRBV7-6 and TRBJ1-4 provide the parts outside the CDR3, is GAGVSQSPRYKVTKRGQDVALRCDPISGHVSLYWYRQALGQGPEFLTYFNYEAQQDKSGLPNDRFSAERPEGSISTLTIQRTEQRDSAMYRCASSQDVDDEKLFFGSGTQLSVL.

Remarks on this clonotype: A read error may explain this, as a much larger clone is one base away. This rearrangement joins TRBV25-1 to TRBJ2-7; D gene ambiguous. The CDR3 consists of 12 residues. Germline CDR1 MGHDK, CDR2 SYGVNS. With 3 bases removed from V and 5 bases from J, the gap between germline ends came to 8 bases. CDR3 DNA sequence: TGTGCCAGCAGTGATCTAGGGAACGAGCAGTACTTC. Translation gives CASSDLGNEQYF.

The table lists this clonotype with many counts. The junction shows a germline mismatch at one end, possibly a read error. The chain carries TRBV10-2 and TRBJ1-4, with D possibly being TRBD1 (5 bases). The CDR3 covers 13 residues. Germline V gene sequence: CDR1 WSHSY, CDR2 SAAADI. CDR3 sequence: CASTGHLNEKPFF. The DNA of the CDR3 is TGCGCCAGCACAGGACATCTCAATGAAAAACCGTTTTTT.

In its sample, this clonotype was seen many times. The chain couples TRBV2 to TRBJ1-4; TRBD1 agrees at 11 bases. V shed 4 bases, J shed 8 bases, and the junction held 3 bases outside the gene matches. This CDR3 spans 14 amino acids. CDR1 is SNHLY and CDR2 is FYNNEI in the germline V gene. The CDR3 nucleotides are TGTGCCAGCAGTGGACGGACAGGGGGCGAAAAACTGTTTTTT. Translating gives CASSGRTGGEKLFF.

Comment on this clonotype: The junction and the germline gene differ at one end; a read error may be behind it. The rearrangement uses TRBV7-9 and TRBJ2-7; 10 bases are a match to TRBD2. This CDR3 has 15 amino acids. Germline V gives CDR1 SEHNR, CDR2 FQNEAQ (reference sequence). The CDR3: CASSKGLAVSDEQYF. The CDR3 coding sequence is TGTGCCAGCAGCAAAGGACTAGCGGTCTCCGACGAGCAGTACTTC.

This clonotype was recorded at least ten times. The rearrangement links TRBV9 to TRBJ2-1, with D perhaps given as TRBD1 or TRBD2 (5 bases each). V was trimmed by 2 bases and J by 9 bases, leaving 18 bases between them. The length of the CDR3 is 15 residues. Germline V lookup: CDR1 SGDLS, CDR2 YYNGEE. DNA of the CDR3: TGTGCCAGCAGCGTGGACTTATGGAGAGACAGTGAGCAGTTCTTC. Protein: CASSVDLWRDSEQFF.

This clonotype was observed at least ten times. The rearrangement uses TRBV6-1 and TRBJ2-3; no clear D. V was trimmed by 6 bases and J by 0 bases, leaving 13 bases between them. In germline, CDR1 is MNHNS, CDR2 SASEGT. The CDR3 is 15 amino acids. This chain's CDR3 is CASSLSASSTDTQYF. In nucleotides, the CDR3 is TGTGCCAGCAGCCTAAGCGCGTCTAGCACAGATACGCAGTATTTT.

This clonotype was seen many times. The rearrangement joins TRBV28 to TRBJ2-5; 12 nucleotides agree with TRBD2. The CDR3 contains 18 residues. J lost 2 bases, V lost 2 bases, and 9 bases had no gene match. The germline gives CDR1 MDHEN, CDR2 SYDVKM. Written as DNA, the CDR3 is TGTGCCAGCAGTTTACCGGCGTCTGGACTAGCGGGACAAGAGACCCAGTACTTC. It is translated as CASSLPASGLAGQETQYF.

This clonotype appeared a single time. The chain links TRBV6-4 to TRBJ2-1; 7 bases are shared with TRBD2. The CDR3 runs 15 residues. Germline V gene sequence: CDR1 MRHNA, CDR2 SNTAGT. Unmatched junction bases numbered 10, after V lost 11 bases and J lost 0 bases. This CDR3 reads CAGRERLSSYNEQFF. The DNA of the CDR3 is TGTGCCGGGAGGGAAAGGTTGAGCTCCTACAATGAGCAGTTCTTC.

This clonotype came up many times. The chain recombines TRBV24-1 with TRBJ2-1; no reliable D call. CDR1 is KGHDR, CDR2 SFDVKD, per germline. This CDR3 region has 12 residues. Trimming removed 2 bases from V and 8 bases from J, with 6 bases in between. The CDR3 sequence: CATSDSLDEQFF. The CDR3 DNA reads TGTGCCACCAGTGATTCCCTCGATGAGCAGTTCTTC.

This clonotype was counted at least ten times. The chain links TRBV29-1 to TRBJ1-1, with D perhaps TRBD1 (5 bases). The germline V gene has CDR1 SQVTM and CDR2 ANQGSEA. This CDR3 contains 12 residues. The V gene lost 7 bases and the J gene lost 1 base, with 10 bases spanning the gap. The DNA of the CDR3 is TGCAGCGGTCGTAGGGGGAACACTGAAGCTTTCTTT. Translation: CSGRRGNTEAFF.

This clonotype has a count of ten or more. This chain links TRBV12-3 or TRBV12-4 with TRBJ2-2, with TRBD1 matching 8 bases. Trimming took 5 bases from V and 4 from J; bases not matched to a gene: 9. CDR3 length: 16 residues. The CDR3 is CASSIDRGRGTGELFF. The CDR3 nucleotides are TGTGCCAGCAGTATCGACAGGGGACGGGGCACCGGGGAGCTGTTTTTT.